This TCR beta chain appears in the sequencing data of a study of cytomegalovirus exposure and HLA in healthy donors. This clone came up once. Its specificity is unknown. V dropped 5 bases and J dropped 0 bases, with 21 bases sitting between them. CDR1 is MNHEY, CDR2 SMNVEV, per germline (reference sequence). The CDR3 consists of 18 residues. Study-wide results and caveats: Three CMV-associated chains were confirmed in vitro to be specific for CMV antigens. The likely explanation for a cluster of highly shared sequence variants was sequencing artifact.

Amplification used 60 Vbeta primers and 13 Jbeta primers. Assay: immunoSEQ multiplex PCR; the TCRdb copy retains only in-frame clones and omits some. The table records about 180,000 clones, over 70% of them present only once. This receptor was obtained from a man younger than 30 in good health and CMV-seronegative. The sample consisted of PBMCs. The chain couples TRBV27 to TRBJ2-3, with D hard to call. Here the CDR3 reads CASSPLMTVHASTDTQYF. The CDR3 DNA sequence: TGTGCCAGCAGTCCATTGATGACTGTCCATGCGAGCACAGATACGCAGTATTTT.